The T cell receptor (beta chain) under discussion was sequenced for a study of response to subunit inactivated influenza vaccine (dated by TCRdb to the late 2010s). Context from the whole study: To follow how T cells responded to a trivalent subunit inactivated influenza vaccine, the researchers relied on deep quantitative profiling of the T cell receptor repertoire.

This clonotype was observed a few times. Its antigen remains undetermined. Per-base quality was not reported, and no clone a single base away is much larger than it. Libraries were prepared through RT-PCR. For sequencing, an Illumina HiSeq 2500 was employed. TCRdb reran the public reads through fastp at Q25 and MiXCR, keeping productive beta chains. Rows are unified per CDR3 protein, each entry keeping the most common DNA and genes. In this sample the table shows about 570,000 distinct CDR3 sequences, around 11% of which occur a single time. The ten largest clones represent roughly 9.6% of the sample. Sequences MNHEY (CDR1) and SVGEGT (CDR2) are obtained from the germline V gene. The germline V end is reduced by 6 bases and the J end by 0 bases; junction bases left unmatched: 4. Measured from the cysteine to the phenylalanine, the CDR3 is 16 residues long. Kept here is only the CDR3 DNA, which spans 48 bases and is read in frame from base 1.

The paper's findings and limits, for the study overall: It was suggested by the authors that each seasonal influenza vaccination may recruit only a limited number of new T cells.

In addition, the sample was reused for a study of T cells expressing NK-cell markers. As the second publication notes: TCR beta cDNA libraries were prepared using 5'RACE template switching, which introduced a universal primer site and unique molecular identifiers. TCR beta-chain repertoires were profiled in sorted CD3+CD56+NKG2C+, CD3+CD56+NKG2C- and CD3+CD56-NKG2C+ T-cell subsets from about 8 donors. Of the eight sequenced donors, seven were found to be HCMV-seropositive and one was found to be HCMV-seronegative. In several experiments an anti-gammadeltaTCR antibody was added to restrict sorting to alphabetaTCR-expressing T cells. For five or six donors, the dominant CD3+CD56+NKG2C+ clonotypes were among the top 10 CD8+ clonotypes and accounted for about 1.0-7.5% of CD8+ T cells. Those dominant clonotypes were again the most abundant among CD3+CD56-NKG2C+ cells in a handful of donors, at roughly 25-65%. Whether the expanded NKG2C-expressing T cell clones were specific for HCMV antigens remained unclear. The study sequenced eight donors, all healthy volunteers chosen at random: three men and five women. HCMV-specific IgG was detected in serum with a commercial ELISA kit to determine HCMV serostatus. Peripheral blood mononuclear cells were isolated from blood by Ficoll density gradient centrifugation. For five to seven donors, unsorted PBMC were also used to sequence bulk peripheral blood T-cell repertoires. cDNA synthesis was primed from the TCR beta constant segment, followed by two successive PCR amplification steps. Sequencing of the libraries produced 2 x 150 bp reads on Illumina HiSeq 2000/2500, MiSeq or NextSeq. MIGEC was used to demultiplex reads and group the reads by UMI, and MiTCR was used to assemble and quantify clonotypes. To remove erroneous sequences, TCR cDNA sequences were retained only when supported by two or more reads. The tcR package was used for downstream repertoire analysis, with clonotypes matched between fractions based on CDR3 nucleotide sequence plus V segment. VDJmatch was used to annotate antigen specificity against VDJdb, with one amino acid substitution in CDR3 permitted.

The chain couples TRBV6-2 or TRBV6-3 to TRBJ2-2, and 10 bases in between align with TRBD2. Sequencing used PBMCs from blood, obtained on the day of vaccination. This receptor was obtained from a man aged 50-59 years who received an inactivated influenza vaccine. Donor details come from another sample of the same person, matched by shared clones. The DNA reads as follows: TGTGCCAGCAGAAGGACTAGCGGAGCGAACACCGGGGAGCTGTTTTTT. Its translation is CASRRTSGANTGELFF.